Below are 4 T cell receptor beta chains sequenced from a single sample in a study of T cell responses to AZD1222 COVID-19 vaccine. Measured with immunoSEQ multiplex PCR; TCRdb has only the in-frame clones, and not every one. This sample has about 120,000 clones, with less than 90% found just once. Here the sequenced sample was peripheral blood, taken on day 0 of AZD1222 vaccination. These receptors were collected from an adult in good health.

J is TRBJ2-5 and V is TRBV11-2, with D uncertain. CDR1 and CDR2 (germline): SGHAT, FQNNGV. The V gene lost 5 bases and the J gene lost 1 base, with 20 bases spanning the gap. This CDR3 spans 17 amino acids. CDR3 region: CASSPPGSTVTQETQYF. The CDR3 DNA sequence: TGTGCCAGCAGCCCGCCCGGATCTACAGTTACCCAAGAGACCCAGTACTTC.

The chain recombines TRBV6-5 with TRBJ1-1; a weak D match, TRBD1 (6 bases). The V and J ends lost 8 bases and 1 base respectively, with 11 bases between them. The CDR3 contains 13 residues. The germline V gene encodes CDR1 MNHEY and CDR2 SVGAGI. CDR3 nucleotides: TGTGCCAGCTGGGGGGCGAGGAACACTGAAGCTTTCTTT. This codes for CASWGARNTEAFF.

This clone was recorded once. V and J are TRBV7-9 and TRBJ2-2, with no clear D. This CDR3 comprises 15 residues. Germline-derived CDR1 and CDR2 are SEHNR and FQNEAQ (reference sequence). The V and J ends lost 2 bases and 0 bases respectively, with 7 bases between them. The CDR3 DNA reads TGTGCCAGCAGCTTAACACGAGCGAACACCGGGGAGCTGTTTTTT. This gives the protein CASSLTRANTGELFF.

The CDR3 is CASSLLEGAVGYTF. CDR3 bases: TGTGCCAGCAGTTTACTTGAGGGGGCAGTTGGCTACACCTTC. The V gene is TRBV28, the J gene TRBJ1-2; 7 bases align to TRBD1. The CDR3 is made up of 14 amino acids. The ends lost 2 bases at V and 7 bases at J; junction bases unmatched: 7. Germline-derived CDR1 and CDR2 are MDHEN and SYDVKM.